This T cell receptor (beta chain) was recovered during a study of blood T cell repertoires in COVID-19. The table lists this clone with a few counts. The assay was immunoSEQ multiplex PCR, and TCRdb's table has in-frame clones only and misses some. The profile shows under 200,000 clones, approximately 85% of them singletons. V lost 4 bases to trimming and J lost 1 base; unmatched junction nucleotides: 4. This CDR3 comprises 16 residues. Germline CDR1 SGDLS, CDR2 YYNGEE. Sequencing was done on a sample of peripheral blood. The chain links TRBV9 to TRBJ2-2, with 10 bases identical to TRBD2. This TCR was sampled from an elderly woman with acute or convalescent COVID-19. The CDR3 reads CASSPRTSGNTGELFF. Written as DNA, the CDR3 is TGTGCCAGCAGCCCCCGGACTAGCGGGAACACCGGGGAGCTGTTTTTT.